This T cell receptor (beta chain) appears in the sequencing data of a study of cytomegalovirus exposure and HLA in healthy donors. Trimming took 2 bases from V and 7 from J, leaving 11 bases between them. This CDR3 contains 13 residues. Germline V gene sequence: CDR1 MNHEY, CDR2 SVGAGI. 13 Jbeta primers and 60 Vbeta primers were used for the PCR. Per the study methods: Among the unique TCR beta chains that a later analysis counted, about 79 million in all, roughly 10 million were shared. TCRdb's table, derived via immunoSEQ multiplex PCR, lists solely in-frame clones and lacks some. Clone size and V and J calls were adopted from that table, with D and trimming inferred from the DNA. Among tens of thousands of clones listed, almost 85% were seen once.

This rearrangement joins TRBV6-5 to TRBJ2-5; D is undetermined. This TCR was sampled from a man aged 50 to 59 in good health and CMV-seronegative. Sequencing was done on a sample of PBMCs. Written as DNA, the CDR3 is TGTGCCAGCAGTTACCAAGTCGGGTCGACCCAGTACTTC. It translates to CASSYQVGSTQYF.